Below, 9 T cell receptor beta chains from the same sample are listed, as sequenced in a study of beta chain features in type 1 diabetes. The investigators reverse transcribed all of the isolated RNA, so they sequenced expressed TCRB transcripts. Measured with immunoSEQ multiplex PCR; TCRdb has only the in-frame clones, and not every one. Of 35,000 to 45,000 clones in the sample, around 64% were seen once. Source material: Tregs from blood. These receptors all come from a woman in her twenties or thirties in good health.

The chain joins TRBV5-6 to TRBJ1-1, with D possibly matching TRBD1 (5 bases). Germline V gene data show CDR1 as SGHDT and CDR2 as YYEEEE. The V end lost 3 bases, the J end lost 8 bases, and 17 bases lay between the germline ends. This CDR3 spans 14 amino acids. CDR3 protein: CASSWAGFLEEAFF. As DNA, the CDR3 is TGTGCCAGCAGCTGGGCAGGGTTTCTCGAAGAAGCTTTCTTT. Variable domain in full (rest from reference TRBV5-6 and TRBJ1-1): DAGVTQSPTHLIKTRGQQVTLRCSPKSGHDTVSWYQQALGQGPQFIFQYYEEEERQRGNFPDRFSGHQFPNYSSELNVNALLLGDSALYLCASSWAGFLEEAFFGQGTRLTVV.

There are a few counts of this clone. The V call is TRBV29-1, the J call TRBJ1-1, with D possibly matching TRBD1 (6 bases). Germline assignment: CDR1 SQVTM and CDR2 ANQGSEA. Trimming took off 6 bases at V and 1 base at J, with 18 bases between the two ends. The length of the CDR3 is 15 residues. The CDR3 sequence: CSVNPQGITNTEAFF. CDR3 DNA: TGCAGCGTCAACCCACAGGGAATAACGAACACTGAAGCTTTCTTT. Full variable domain (remainder filled in from reference TRBV29-1 and TRBJ1-1): SAVISQKPSRDICQRGTSLTIQCQVDSQVTMMFWYRQQPGQSLTLIATANQGSEATYESGFVIDKFPISRPNLTFSTLTVSNMSPEDSSIYLCSVNPQGITNTEAFFGQGTRLTVV.

The chain uses TRBV7-2 and TRBJ2-1; a weak D match, TRBD2 (6 bases). The CDR3 is 13 amino acids. V lost 8 bases to trimming and J lost 6 bases, with 14 bases between them. The germline V gene has CDR1 SGHTA and CDR2 FQGNSA. This chain's CDR3 is CASGATGVNEQFF. DNA of the CDR3: TGTGCCAGCGGGGCGACGGGAGTCAATGAGCAGTTCTTC.

The V gene is TRBV4-3, the J gene TRBJ2-1; 15 positions agree with TRBD2. The CDR3 contains 18 residues. Germline loops: CDR1 LGHNA, CDR2 YSLEER. Trimming removed 0 bases from V and 8 bases from J; junction bases left unmatched: 8. CDR3 coding DNA: TGCGCCAGCAGCCAAGAGGACGCGGGACTAGCGGGAGGCGATGAGCAGTTCTTC. This translates into CASSQEDAGLAGGDEQFF.

This clone was counted only a few times. The CDR3, as DNA: TGCGCCAGTTACTGGTCGATGGGGCAGGCGCTCAATGAGCAGTTCTTC. This translates into CASYWSMGQALNEQFF. The chain carries TRBV10-2 and TRBJ2-1; a weak D match, TRBD1 (5 bases). Trimming removed 9 bases at V and 6 bases at J, with 24 bases between. This CDR3 has 16 residues. From germline, CDR1 is WSHSY and CDR2 SAAADI.

This rearrangement joins TRBV30 to TRBJ1-5; TRBD1 aligns across 7 bases. V was pared by 5 bases and J by 3 bases, with 1 base of the junction left unmatched. Looked up from germline, CDR1 is GTSNPN and CDR2 is SVGIG (reference sequence). The CDR3 is 12 residues long. CDR3 nucleotide sequence: TGTGCCTGGGACAGGGACAATCAGCCCCAGCATTTT. Its protein product is CAWDRDNQPQHF.

This chain links TRBV7-2 with TRBJ2-5; TRBD2 aligns across 12 bases. CDR1 SGHTA and CDR2 FQGNSA come from the germline V gene. Trimming removed 5 bases from V and 2 bases from J; junction bases left unmatched: 6. This CDR3 comprises 16 residues. CDR3 nucleotides: TGTGCCAGCAGCGCGGGACTAGCGGGCGCACAAGAGACCCAGTACTTC. Residues: CASSAGLAGAQETQYF.

The CDR3, as DNA: TGCAGCGTTGATGGGGGAGGGTCCGGGACAGATACGCAGTATTTT. Residues: CSVDGGGSGTDTQYF. V gene TRBV29-1 combines with J gene TRBJ2-3; TRBD2 matches at 7 bases. The CDR3 consists of 15 residues. Germline V gene lookup returns CDR1 SQVTM and CDR2 ANQGSEA. Trimming at V came to 3 bases and at J to 3 bases, leaving 9 bases not matched to a gene.

This chain uses TRBV7-9 with TRBJ2-3, with 7 bases aligning to TRBD2. This CDR3 spans 16 amino acids. The germline gives CDR1 SEHNR, CDR2 FQNEAQ (reference sequence). The V segment lost 3 bases and the J segment 0 bases; nucleotides outside the gene matches: 6. CDR3 coding DNA: TGTGCCAGCAGCTTTAATCTAGCGGAGAGCACAGATACGCAGTATTTT. Its translation: CASSFNLAESTDTQYF.